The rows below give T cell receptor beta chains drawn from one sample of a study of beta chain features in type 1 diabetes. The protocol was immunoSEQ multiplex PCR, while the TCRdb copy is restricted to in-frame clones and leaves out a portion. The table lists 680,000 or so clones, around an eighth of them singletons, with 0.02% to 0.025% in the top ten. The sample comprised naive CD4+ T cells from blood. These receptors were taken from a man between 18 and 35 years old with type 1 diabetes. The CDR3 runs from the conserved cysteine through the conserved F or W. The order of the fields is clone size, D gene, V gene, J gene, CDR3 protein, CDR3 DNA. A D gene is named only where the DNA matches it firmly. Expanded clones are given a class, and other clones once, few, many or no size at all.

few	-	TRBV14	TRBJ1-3	CASSPGQSGNTIYF	TGTGCCAGCAGCCCCGGACAGTCTGGAAACACCATATATTTT
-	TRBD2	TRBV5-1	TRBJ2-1	CASSRSGSGGARVEQFF	TGCGCCAGCAGCCGCTCCGGGAGCGGGGGGGCCAGAGTTGAGCAGTTCTTC
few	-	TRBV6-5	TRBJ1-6	CASSYMGANSPLHF	TGTGCCAGCAGTTACATGGGGGCTAATTCACCCCTCCACTTT
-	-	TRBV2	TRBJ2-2	CANKYRATGELFF	TGTGCCAACAAATACAGGGCCACCGGGGAGCTGTTTTTT
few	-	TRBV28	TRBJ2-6	CASSYQLGSGANVLTF	TGTGCCAGCAGTTATCAACTAGGCTCTGGGGCCAACGTCCTGACTTTC
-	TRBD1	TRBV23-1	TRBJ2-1	CASSPPIGTEDNEQFF	TGCGCCAGCAGTCCGCCTATCGGGACAGAGGACAATGAGCAGTTCTTC
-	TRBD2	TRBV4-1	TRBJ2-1	CASSHGAGLAAYNEQFF	TGCGCCAGCAGCCACGGGGCGGGACTAGCGGCCTACAATGAGCAGTTCTTC
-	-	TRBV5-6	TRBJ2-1	CASSSVVQEVPPYNEQFF	TGTGCCAGCAGCTCTGTGGTTCAGGAGGTCCCTCCCTACAATGAGCAGTTCTTC
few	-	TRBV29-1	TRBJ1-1	CSVGGTASLNTEAFF	TGCAGCGTTGGGGGGACGGCGAGCTTGAACACTGAAGCTTTCTTT
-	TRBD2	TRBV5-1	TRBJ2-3	CASSPTSGVEDTQYF	TGCGCCAGCAGCCCGACTAGCGGGGTGGAAGATACGCAGTATTTT
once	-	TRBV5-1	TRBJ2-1	CASSLEQLSYNEQFF	TGCGCCAGCAGCTTGGAACAGCTCTCCTACAATGAGCAGTTCTTC
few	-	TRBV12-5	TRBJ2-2	CASGSHTGELFF	TGTGCTAGTGGTTCGCACACCGGGGAGCTGTTTTTT
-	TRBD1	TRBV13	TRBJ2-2	CASSSRDREWTGELFF	TGTGCCAGCAGCTCCCGGGACAGGGAATGGACCGGGGAGCTGTTTTTT
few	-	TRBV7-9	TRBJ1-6	CASSLQGENSPLHF	TGTGCCAGCAGCCTTCAGGGTGAAAATTCACCCCTCCACTTT
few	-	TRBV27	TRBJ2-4	CASSPFRQGGRRNIQYF	TGTGCCAGCAGTCCCTTTCGACAGGGAGGGCGCAGGAACATTCAGTACTTC
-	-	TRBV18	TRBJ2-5	CASSPSDYQETQYF	TGTGCCAGCTCACCCTCTGACTACCAAGAGACCCAGTACTTC
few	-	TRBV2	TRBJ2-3	CASSAVTDTQYF	TGTGCCAGCAGTGCTGTCACAGATACGCAGTATTTT
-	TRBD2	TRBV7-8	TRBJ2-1	CASSPLGGGLHNEQFF	TGTGCCAGCAGCCCCCTCGGGGGGGGCCTCCACAATGAGCAGTTCTTC
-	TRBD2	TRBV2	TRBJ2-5	CASSLLAGLQETQYF	TGTGCCAGCTCCCTTCTAGCGGGGCTCCAAGAGACCCAGTACTTC
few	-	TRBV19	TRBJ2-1	CASSILGSEQFF	TGTGCCAGTAGTATTCTAGGTTCCGAGCAGTTCTTC
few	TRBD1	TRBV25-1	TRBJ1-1	CASSAGQRAFF	TGTGCCAGCAGTGCGGGACAGAGGGCTTTCTTT
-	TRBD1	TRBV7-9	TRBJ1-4	CASSLGSGGVSGEKLFF	TGTGCCAGCAGCTTAGGATCAGGGGGCGTAAGTGGTGAAAAACTGTTTTTT
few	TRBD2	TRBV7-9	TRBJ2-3	CASSPAPSGGAIDTQYF	TGTGCCAGCAGCCCTGCCCCTAGCGGGGGGGCGATAGATACGCAGTATTTT
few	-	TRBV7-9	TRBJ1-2	CASSVQEYYGYTF	TGTGCCAGCAGCGTACAGGAGTACTATGGCTACACCTTC
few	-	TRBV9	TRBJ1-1	CASSPRALEAFF	TGTGCCAGCAGCCCAAGGGCCCTCGAAGCTTTCTTT
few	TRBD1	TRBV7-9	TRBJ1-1	CASSRTGQGNTEAFF	TGTGCCAGCAGCAGGACGGGACAGGGGAACACTGAAGCTTTCTTT
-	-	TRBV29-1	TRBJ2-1	CSVKGRVNEQFF	TGCAGCGTTAAAGGCAGGGTCAATGAGCAGTTCTTC
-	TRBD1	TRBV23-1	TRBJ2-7	CASSPGQGIGYEQYF	TGCGCCAGCAGTCCCGGACAGGGAATCGGCTACGAGCAGTACTTC
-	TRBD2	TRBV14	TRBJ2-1	CASSQAGGYEQFF	TGTGCCAGCAGCCAAGCCGGGGGGTATGAGCAGTTCTTC
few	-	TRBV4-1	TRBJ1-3	CASSQFGVSGNTIYF	TGCGCCAGCAGCCAATTTGGGGTGTCTGGAAACACCATATATTTT
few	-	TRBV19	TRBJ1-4	CASTTGGATNEKLFF	TGTGCCAGTACTACCGGGGGCGCAACTAATGAAAAACTGTTTTTT
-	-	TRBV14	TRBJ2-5	CASSQDRTSDWETQYF	TGTGCCAGCAGCCAGGACCGGACGAGCGACTGGGAGACCCAGTACTTC
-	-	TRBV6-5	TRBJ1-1	CASSYGEVGTEAFF	TGTGCCAGCAGTTACGGGGAGGTAGGCACTGAAGCTTTCTTT
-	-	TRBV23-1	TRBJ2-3	CASSPPRPGGTDTQYF	TGCGCCAGCAGTCCCCCCCGGCCCGGGGGCACAGATACGCAGTATTTT
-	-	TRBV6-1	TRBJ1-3	CASRAGRARNTIYF	TGTGCCAGCAGAGCGGGACGCGCTCGAAACACCATATATTTT
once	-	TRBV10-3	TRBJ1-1	CATEAGPARGAEAFF	TGTGCCACCGAGGCAGGGCCCGCACGGGGTGCTGAAGCTTTCTTT
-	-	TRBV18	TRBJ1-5	CASSPDENQPQHF	TGTGCCAGCTCACCGGACGAGAATCAGCCCCAGCATTTT
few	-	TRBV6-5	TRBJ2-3	CASRARGIRTDTQYF	TGTGCCAGCAGGGCAAGAGGGATCCGCACAGATACGCAGTATTTT
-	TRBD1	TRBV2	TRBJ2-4	CASSPNVRDRVAKNIQYF	TGTGCCAGCAGTCCTAATGTCCGGGACAGGGTCGCCAAAAACATTCAGTACTTC
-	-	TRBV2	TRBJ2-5	CASSEIQAVQETQYF	TGTGCCAGCAGTGAAATTCAGGCCGTACAAGAGACCCAGTACTTC
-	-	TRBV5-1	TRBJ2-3	CASSLSPGLNTDTQYF	TGCGCCAGCAGCTTGTCCCCGGGACTTAACACAGATACGCAGTATTTT
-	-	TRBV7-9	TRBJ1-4	CASSSPGAPGSEKLFF	TGTGCCAGCAGCTCCCCTGGGGCCCCGGGATCGGAAAAACTGTTTTTT
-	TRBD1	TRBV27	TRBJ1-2	CASSLRTGENYGYTF	TGTGCCAGCAGTCTCAGGACAGGGGAAAACTATGGCTACACCTTC
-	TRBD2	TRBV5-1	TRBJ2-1	CASSPEGGGSSYNEQFF	TGCGCCAGCAGCCCGGAGGGCGGGGGTAGCTCCTACAATGAGCAGTTCTTC
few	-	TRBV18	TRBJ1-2	CASSPETNYGYTF	TGTGCCAGCTCACCAGAAACTAACTATGGCTACACCTTC
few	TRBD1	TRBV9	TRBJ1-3	CASSIGQGTKWDTIYF	TGTGCCAGCAGCATCGGACAGGGGACGAAGTGGGACACCATATATTTT
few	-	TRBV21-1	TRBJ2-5	CASSSEKETQYF	TGTGCCAGCAGCAGTGAGAAAGAGACCCAGTACTTC
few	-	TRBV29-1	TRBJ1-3	CSVEDRVGNTIYF	TGCAGCGTTGAAGACAGGGTTGGAAACACCATATATTTT
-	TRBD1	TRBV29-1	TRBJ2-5	CSVVKGAKETQYF	TGCAGCGTTGTAAAGGGGGCCAAAGAGACCCAGTACTTC
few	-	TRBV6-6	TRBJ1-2	CASNRGDGYTF	TGTGCCAGCAACCGGGGGGATGGCTACACCTTC
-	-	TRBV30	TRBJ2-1	CAWNPRGPYNEQFF	TGTGCCTGGAACCCTCGGGGGCCCTACAATGAGCAGTTCTTC
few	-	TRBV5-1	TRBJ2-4	CASSLDSGQNIQYF	TGCGCCAGCAGCTTGGACTCCGGACAAAACATTCAGTACTTC
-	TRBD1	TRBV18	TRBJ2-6	CASSPGRTGTSGANVLTF	TGTGCCAGCTCACCAGGAAGGACAGGGACCTCTGGGGCCAACGTCCTGACTTTC
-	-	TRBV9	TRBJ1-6	CASSVLSSYNSPLHF	TGTGCCAGCAGCGTATTAAGCTCCTATAATTCACCCCTCCACTTT
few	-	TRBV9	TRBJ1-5	CASSVDGQSNQPQHF	TGTGCCAGCAGCGTAGACGGGCAGAGCAATCAGCCCCAGCATTTT
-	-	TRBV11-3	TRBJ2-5	CASNEGKETQYF	TGTGCCAGCAACGAGGGGAAAGAGACCCAGTACTTC